The clone carrying this T cell receptor (beta chain) occurred many times. What it binds is not known. The sample belongs to a study of human T cells and chemical hapten exposure. Looking at the study overall: Variability of per-sample TCR yields stemmed mainly from small differences in pooled library volume.

Whole-study results and caveats: The number of TCRs above 1 in 1000 frequency did not change after DPC sensitization.

Described time point: healthy volunteer bleed at 2 weeks. It was from unfractionated whole blood that total RNA was extracted. Unique molecular identifiers were attached to individual cDNA molecules during library preparation. Original methodology: Samples had a median of roughly 100,000 TCRs, ranging roughly 23,224 to 700,000. TCRdb itself ran the RACE reads through MiXCR, one entry per CDR3 protein. In this record, the V and J calls reflect TCRdb's handling and not the investigators' own analysis. Of roughly 49,000 distinct CDR3 sequences detected, 4.3% appear once; the ten largest clones hold about 1.5%. This CDR3 region has 16 residues. Germline V gene sequence: CDR1 LGHDT, CDR2 YNNKEL (reference sequence). Trimming took off 5 bases at V and 1 base at J, with 17 bases between the two ends.

The clonotype originates from a female donor in good health. Some clones in this sample may be carry-over from other donors' samples. This chain links TRBV3-1 with TRBJ1-1; weak D call: TRBD1 (6 bases). The sample taken for sequencing was whole blood. The CDR3 sequence: CASSGGQGLTNTEAFF. CDR3 nucleotides: TGTGCCAGCAGCGGTGGGCAGGGGTTGACGAACACTGAAGCTTTCTTT.